Below, 8 T cell receptor beta chains from the same sample are listed, as sequenced in a study of T cells in tumors and immune-related adverse events. Sequencing used immunoSEQ multiplex PCR; TCRdb keeps in-frame clones, though not all of them. The data show a few thousand clones, with less than 75% seen just once and under 6% held by the top ten. The sample in question was gut tissue, obtained from a patient treated with anti-PD-1 therapy. All receptors come from a female donor with metastatic renal cell carcinoma.

About this clone itself: An end of the junction differs from the germline gene, which may be a read error. Here the CDR3 reads CTSRFGAGTYEQYF. CDR3 in DNA: TGTACCAGCCGATTTGGTGCAGGTACCTACGAGCAGTACTTC. This chain links TRBV19 with TRBJ2-7, with D hard to call. This CDR3 region has 14 residues. The germline V gene has CDR1 LNHDA and CDR2 SQIVND (reference sequence).

This clone was counted between two and nine times. The genes are TRBV5-5 and TRBJ2-7; 10 nucleotides match TRBD2. The CDR3 totals 16 residues. V lost 4 bases, J lost 3 bases, and 10 bases stayed unmatched. The V gene's germline CDR1 is SGHKS and CDR2 YYEKEE (reference sequence). CDR3 protein: CASSPLTPSGSYEQYF. As DNA, the CDR3 is TGTGCCAGCAGCCCCCTAACTCCTAGCGGGAGCTACGAGCAGTACTTC.

The chain has TRBV27 and TRBJ2-3; D is unresolved. Deletions cut 8 bases from V and 2 bases from J, with 11 bases between. CDR3 size: 13 residues. Germline-derived CDR1 and CDR2 are MNHEY and SMNVEV (reference sequence). The CDR3 loop reads CASRRSPTDTQYF. CDR3 sequence (DNA): TGTGCCAGCCGGCGGTCCCCCACAGATACGCAGTATTTT.

This sequence joins TRBV30 and TRBJ1-1, with a possible D match to TRBD1 (6 bases). The CDR3 length is 19 residues. Trimming cost V 5 bases and J 1 base, with 29 bases left between them. Germline V gene sequence: CDR1 GTSNPN, CDR2 SVGIG (reference sequence). The CDR3 sequence is CAWAPFGGAFIKENTEAFF. CDR3 coding DNA: TGTGCCTGGGCTCCTTTTGGGGGGGCGTTTATAAAAGAGAACACTGAAGCTTTCTTT.

This clone showed up just once. This sequence joins TRBV6-1 and TRBJ2-7, with a tentative D call TRBD1 (5 bases). Germline CDR1 MNHNS, CDR2 SASEGT. The CDR3 is 15 residues long. The V end lost 3 bases, the J end lost 3 bases, and 15 bases lay between the germline ends. Written as DNA, the CDR3 is TGTGCCAGCAGTGATATGACGCAGGGTGTCTACGAGCAGTACTTC. This gives the protein CASSDMTQGVYEQYF.

J is TRBJ1-6 and V is TRBV19; D remains ambiguous. The CDR3 loop spans 15 amino acids. The germline CDR1 and CDR2 sequences are LNHDA and SQIVND (reference sequence). Trimming pared 3 bases from V and 6 bases from J, leaving 12 bases between. CDR3 protein: CASSIRGEPNSPLHF. In DNA, the CDR3 is TGTGCCAGTAGTATTCGGGGTGAGCCTAATTCACCCCTCCACTTT.

This chain connects TRBV7-7 to TRBJ2-2; D perhaps matches TRBD1 (6 bases). CDR1 and CDR2 from the germline V gene are SSHAT and FNYEAQ (reference sequence). This CDR3 region has 14 residues. V lost 4 bases, J lost 2 bases, and 8 bases lay in between. In nucleotides, the CDR3 is TGTGCCAGCAGCTCGGACAGAAACACCGGGGAGCTGTTTTTT. As protein: CASSSDRNTGELFF.

The rearrangement joins TRBV5-6 to TRBJ2-1; the match to TRBD2 covers 12 bases. CDR3 size: 18 residues. Germline CDR1 reads SGHDT; CDR2 reads YYEEEE. V shed 2 bases, J shed 3 bases, and the junction held 9 bases outside the gene matches. Here the CDR3 DNA reads TGTGCCAGCAGCTTACGCCGCGGACTAGCGGGGATCTACAATGAGCAGTTCTTC. Translated: CASSLRRGLAGIYNEQFF. The full variable domain, completed using reference TRBV5-6 and TRBJ2-1, is DAGVTQSPTHLIKTRGQQVTLRCSPKSGHDTVSWYQQALGQGPQFIFQYYEEEERQRGNFPDRFSGHQFPNYSSELNVNALLLGDSALYLCASSLRRGLAGIYNEQFFGPGTRLTVL.